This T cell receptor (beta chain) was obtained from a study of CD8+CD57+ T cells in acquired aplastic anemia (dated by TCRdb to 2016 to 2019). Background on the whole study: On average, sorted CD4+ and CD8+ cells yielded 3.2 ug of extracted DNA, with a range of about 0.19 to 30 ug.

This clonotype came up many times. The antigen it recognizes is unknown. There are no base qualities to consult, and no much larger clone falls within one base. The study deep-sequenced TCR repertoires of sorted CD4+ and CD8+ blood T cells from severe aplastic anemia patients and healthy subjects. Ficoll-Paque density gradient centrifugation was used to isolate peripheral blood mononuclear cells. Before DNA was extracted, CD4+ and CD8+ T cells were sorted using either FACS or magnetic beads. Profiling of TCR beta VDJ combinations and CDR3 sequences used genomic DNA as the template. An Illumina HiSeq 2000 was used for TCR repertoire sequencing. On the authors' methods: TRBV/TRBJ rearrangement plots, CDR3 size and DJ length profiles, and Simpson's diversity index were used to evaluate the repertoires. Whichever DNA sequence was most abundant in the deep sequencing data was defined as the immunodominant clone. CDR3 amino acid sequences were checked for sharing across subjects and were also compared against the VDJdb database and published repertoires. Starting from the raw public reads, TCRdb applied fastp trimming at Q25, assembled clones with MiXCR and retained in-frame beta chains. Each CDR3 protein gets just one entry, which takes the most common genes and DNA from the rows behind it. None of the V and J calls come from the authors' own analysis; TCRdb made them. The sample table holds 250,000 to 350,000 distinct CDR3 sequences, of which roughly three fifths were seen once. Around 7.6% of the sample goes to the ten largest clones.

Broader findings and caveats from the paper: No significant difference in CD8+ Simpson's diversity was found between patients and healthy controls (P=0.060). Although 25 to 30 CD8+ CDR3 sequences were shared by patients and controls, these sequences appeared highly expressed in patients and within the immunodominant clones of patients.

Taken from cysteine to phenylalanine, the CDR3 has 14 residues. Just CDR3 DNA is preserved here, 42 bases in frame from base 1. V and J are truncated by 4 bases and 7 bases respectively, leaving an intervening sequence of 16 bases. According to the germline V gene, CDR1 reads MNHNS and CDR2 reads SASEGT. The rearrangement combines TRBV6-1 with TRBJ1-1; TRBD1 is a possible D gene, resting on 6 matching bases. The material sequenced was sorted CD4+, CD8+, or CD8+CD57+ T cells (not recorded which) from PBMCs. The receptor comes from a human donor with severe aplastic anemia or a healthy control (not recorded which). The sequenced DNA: TGTGCCAGCAGTGTGTCGACAGGATTCTATGAAGCTTTCTTT. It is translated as CASSVSTGFYEAFF.